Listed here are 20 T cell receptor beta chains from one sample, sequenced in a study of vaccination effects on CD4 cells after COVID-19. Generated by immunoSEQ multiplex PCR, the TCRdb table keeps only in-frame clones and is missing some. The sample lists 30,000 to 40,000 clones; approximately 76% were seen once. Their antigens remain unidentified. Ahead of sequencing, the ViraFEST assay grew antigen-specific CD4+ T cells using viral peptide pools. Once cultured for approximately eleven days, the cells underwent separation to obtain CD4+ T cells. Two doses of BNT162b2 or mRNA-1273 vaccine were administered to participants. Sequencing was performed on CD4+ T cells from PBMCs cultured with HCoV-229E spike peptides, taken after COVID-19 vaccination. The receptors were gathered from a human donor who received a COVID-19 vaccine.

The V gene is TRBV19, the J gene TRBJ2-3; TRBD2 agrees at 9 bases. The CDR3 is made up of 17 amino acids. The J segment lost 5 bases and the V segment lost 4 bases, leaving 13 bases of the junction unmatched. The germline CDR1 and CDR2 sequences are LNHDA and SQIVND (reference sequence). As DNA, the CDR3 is TGTGCCAGTAGTACCCCCGTGATAGCGGGAGCTCTAGATACGCAGTATTTT. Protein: CASSTPVIAGALDTQYF.

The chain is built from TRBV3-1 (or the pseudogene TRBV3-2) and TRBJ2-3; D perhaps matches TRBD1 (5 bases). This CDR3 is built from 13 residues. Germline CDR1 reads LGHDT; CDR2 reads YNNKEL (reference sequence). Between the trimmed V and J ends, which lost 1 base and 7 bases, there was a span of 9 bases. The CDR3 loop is CASSQGGSYTQYF. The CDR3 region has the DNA TGTGCCAGCAGCCAAGGGGGCAGTTATACGCAGTATTTT.

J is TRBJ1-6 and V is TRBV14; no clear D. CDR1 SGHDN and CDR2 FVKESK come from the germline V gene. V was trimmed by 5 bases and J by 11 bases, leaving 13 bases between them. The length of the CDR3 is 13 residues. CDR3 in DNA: TGTGCCAGCAGCGCACAGACTACGCCACCCCTCCACTTT. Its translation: CASSAQTTPPLHF.

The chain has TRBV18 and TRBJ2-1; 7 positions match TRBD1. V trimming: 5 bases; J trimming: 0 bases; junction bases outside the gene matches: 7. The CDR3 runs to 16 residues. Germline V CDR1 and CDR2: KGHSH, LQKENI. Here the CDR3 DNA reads TGTGCCAGCTCAGGACAGGCGACGAGCTCCTACAATGAGCAGTTCTTC. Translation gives CASSGQATSSYNEQFF.

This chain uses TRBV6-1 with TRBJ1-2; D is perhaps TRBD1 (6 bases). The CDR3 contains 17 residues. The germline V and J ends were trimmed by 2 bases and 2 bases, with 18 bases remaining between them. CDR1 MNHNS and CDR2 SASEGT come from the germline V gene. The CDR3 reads CASSELGQLGNNYGYTF. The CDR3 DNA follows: TGTGCCAGCAGTGAACTGGGACAACTCGGGAACAACTATGGCTACACCTTC.

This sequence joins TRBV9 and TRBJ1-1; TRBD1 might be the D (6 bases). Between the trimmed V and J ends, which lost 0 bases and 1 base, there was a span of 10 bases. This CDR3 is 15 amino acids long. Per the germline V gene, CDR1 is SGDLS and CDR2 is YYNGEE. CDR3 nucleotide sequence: TGTGCCAGCAGCGTAGAAACAGGGTGGAACACTGAAGCTTTCTTT. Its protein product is CASSVETGWNTEAFF.

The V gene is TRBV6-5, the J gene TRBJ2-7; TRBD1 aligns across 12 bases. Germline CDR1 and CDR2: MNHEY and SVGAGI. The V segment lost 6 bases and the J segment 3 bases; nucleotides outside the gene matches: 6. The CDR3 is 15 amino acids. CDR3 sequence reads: CASRNRDRGLYEQYF. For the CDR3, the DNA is TGTGCCAGCAGAAACCGGGACAGGGGGCTCTACGAGCAGTACTTC.

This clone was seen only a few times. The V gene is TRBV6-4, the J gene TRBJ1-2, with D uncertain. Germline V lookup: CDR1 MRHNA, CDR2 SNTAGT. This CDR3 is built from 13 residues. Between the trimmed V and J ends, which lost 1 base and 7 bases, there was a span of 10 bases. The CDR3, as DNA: TGTGCCAGCAGTGACTTGGGGAGCTCTGGCTACACCTTC. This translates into CASSDLGSSGYTF.

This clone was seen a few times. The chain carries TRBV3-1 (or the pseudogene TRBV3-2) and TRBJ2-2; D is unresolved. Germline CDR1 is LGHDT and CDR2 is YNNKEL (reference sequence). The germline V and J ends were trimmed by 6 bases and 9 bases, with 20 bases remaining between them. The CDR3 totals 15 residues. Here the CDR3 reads CASSHGEAARRELFF. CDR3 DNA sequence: TGTGCCAGCAGTCACGGTGAGGCGGCGAGGCGGGAGCTGTTTTTT.

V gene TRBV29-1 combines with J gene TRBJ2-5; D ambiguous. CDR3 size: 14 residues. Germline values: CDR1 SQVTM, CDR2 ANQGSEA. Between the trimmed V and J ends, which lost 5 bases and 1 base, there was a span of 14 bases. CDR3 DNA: TGCAGCGTTACCCCAGGACGGTTCCAAGAGACCCAGTACTTC. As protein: CSVTPGRFQETQYF.

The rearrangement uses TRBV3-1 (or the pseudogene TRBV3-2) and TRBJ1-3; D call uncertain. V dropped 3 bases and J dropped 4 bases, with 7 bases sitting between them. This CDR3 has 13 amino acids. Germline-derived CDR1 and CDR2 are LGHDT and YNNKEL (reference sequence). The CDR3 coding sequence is TGTGCCAGCAGCCAGGACTTAGGAAACACCATATATTTT. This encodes CASSQDLGNTIYF.

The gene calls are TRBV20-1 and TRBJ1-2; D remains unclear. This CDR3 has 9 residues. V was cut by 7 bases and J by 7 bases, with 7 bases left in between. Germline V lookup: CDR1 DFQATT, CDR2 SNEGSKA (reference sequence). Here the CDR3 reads CSDTGGYTF. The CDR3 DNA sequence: TGCAGTGATACCGGTGGCTACACCTTC.

The CDR3 coding sequence is TGTGCCAGCAGTTACTCGACAGTGTATAATTCACCCCTCCACTTT. This sequence encodes CASSYSTVYNSPLHF. The chain recombines TRBV6-5 with TRBJ1-6; D is possibly TRBD1 (5 bases). This CDR3 contains 15 residues. Germline lookup yields CDR1 MNHEY and CDR2 SVGAGI. Trimming pared 0 bases from V and 4 bases from J, leaving 7 bases between.

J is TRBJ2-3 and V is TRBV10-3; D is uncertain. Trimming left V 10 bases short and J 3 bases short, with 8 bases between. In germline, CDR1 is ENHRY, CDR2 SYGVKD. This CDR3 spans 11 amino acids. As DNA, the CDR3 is TGTGCCACCGGCAAAACAGATACGCAGTATTTT. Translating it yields CATGKTDTQYF.

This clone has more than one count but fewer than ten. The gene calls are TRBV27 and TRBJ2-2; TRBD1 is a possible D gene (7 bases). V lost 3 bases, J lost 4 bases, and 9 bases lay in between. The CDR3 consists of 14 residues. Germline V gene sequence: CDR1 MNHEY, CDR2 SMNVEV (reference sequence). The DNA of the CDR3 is TGTGCCAGCAGTTTTCAGGGGGGCACCGGGGAGCTGTTTTTT. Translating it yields CASSFQGGTGELFF.

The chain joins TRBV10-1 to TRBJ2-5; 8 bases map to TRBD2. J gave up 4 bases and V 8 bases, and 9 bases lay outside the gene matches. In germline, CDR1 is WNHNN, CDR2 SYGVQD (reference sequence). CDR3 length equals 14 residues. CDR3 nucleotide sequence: TGCGCCAGCGGATCGGGAGGGCCCTCAGAGACCCAGTACTTC. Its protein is CASGSGGPSETQYF.

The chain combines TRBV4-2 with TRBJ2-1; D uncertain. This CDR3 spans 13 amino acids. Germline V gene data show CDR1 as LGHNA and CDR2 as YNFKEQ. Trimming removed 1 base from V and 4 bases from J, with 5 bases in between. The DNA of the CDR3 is TGTGCCAGCAGCCAAGGCGATTACAATGAGCAGTTCTTC. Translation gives CASSQGDYNEQFF.

The CDR3: CASSQSVETQYF. The CDR3 DNA is TGTGCCAGCAGTCAGTCAGTTGAGACCCAGTACTTC. The genes are TRBV3-1 (or the pseudogene TRBV3-2) and TRBJ2-5, with D uncertain. The germline V gene encodes CDR1 LGHDT and CDR2 YNNKEL (reference sequence). V gave up 6 bases and J gave up 5 bases, with 10 bases separating them. CDR3 length: 12 residues.

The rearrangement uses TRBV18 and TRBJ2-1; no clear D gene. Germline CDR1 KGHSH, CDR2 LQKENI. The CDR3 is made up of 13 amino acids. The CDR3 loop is CASRQDLYNEQFF. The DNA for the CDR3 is TGTGCGTCTAGGCAGGACCTTTACAATGAGCAGTTCTTC.

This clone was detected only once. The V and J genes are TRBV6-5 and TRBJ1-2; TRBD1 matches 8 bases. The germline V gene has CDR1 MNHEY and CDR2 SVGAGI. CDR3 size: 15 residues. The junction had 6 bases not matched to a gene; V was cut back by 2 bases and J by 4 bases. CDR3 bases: TGTGCCAGCAGTTACGGCACAGGGGGAGGCTATGGCTACACCTTC. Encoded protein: CASSYGTGGGYGYTF.